One and the same sample provided the 5 T cell receptor beta chains below, sequenced in a study of CXCR3-negative and CXCR3-positive naive CD8 T cells. Preparation of TRB cDNA libraries relied on 5' RACE carrying UMI labels. TCRdb reprocessed the 5' RACE reads, with one entry per CDR3 protein and no DNA. The listing records under 70,000 distinct CDR3 sequences. Sequencing was done on a sample of memory CD8+ T cells from blood. All receptors derive from a human donor in good health. Some clones in this sample may be carry-over from other donors' samples.

The chain recombines TRBV28 with TRBJ2-7. Per the germline V gene, CDR1 is MDHEN and CDR2 is SYDVKM. The CDR3 covers 14 residues. The CDR3 loop reads CASRDETYSYEQYF.

This rearrangement joins TRBV12-3 or TRBV12-4 to TRBJ2-6; the D call of TRBD1 rests on TCRdb alone, since no DNA is present to check it. The CDR3 covers 17 residues. The CDR3 is CASSQPGQGSGANVLTF.

The chain recombines TRBV30 with TRBJ1-2. The CDR3 runs to 13 residues. CDR1 GTSNPN and CDR2 SVGIG come from the germline V gene (reference sequence). Here the CDR3 reads CAWSSLPGYGYTF.

V is TRBV7-6 and J is TRBJ2-3. This CDR3 is built from 14 residues. Germline-derived CDR1 and CDR2 are SGHVS and FNYEAQ. The CDR3 loop reads CASSLDTHEKAQYF.

The chain recombines TRBV12-3 or TRBV12-4 with TRBJ1-1; the TCRdb call, TRBD1, lacks DNA for checking. The length of the CDR3 is 13 residues. This CDR3 reads CASSQGQTTEAFF.